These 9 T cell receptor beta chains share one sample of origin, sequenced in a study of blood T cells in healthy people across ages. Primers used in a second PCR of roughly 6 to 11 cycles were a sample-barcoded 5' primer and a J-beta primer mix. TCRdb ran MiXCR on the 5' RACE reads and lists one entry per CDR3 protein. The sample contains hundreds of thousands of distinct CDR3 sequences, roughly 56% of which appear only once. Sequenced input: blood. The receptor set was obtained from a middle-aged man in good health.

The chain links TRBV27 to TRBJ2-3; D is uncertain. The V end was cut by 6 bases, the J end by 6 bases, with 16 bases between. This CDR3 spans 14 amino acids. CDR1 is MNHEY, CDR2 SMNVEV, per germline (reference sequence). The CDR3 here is CASSLTDTHDTQYF. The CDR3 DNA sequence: TGTGCCAGCAGCTTAACAGACACCCACGATACGCAGTATTTT.

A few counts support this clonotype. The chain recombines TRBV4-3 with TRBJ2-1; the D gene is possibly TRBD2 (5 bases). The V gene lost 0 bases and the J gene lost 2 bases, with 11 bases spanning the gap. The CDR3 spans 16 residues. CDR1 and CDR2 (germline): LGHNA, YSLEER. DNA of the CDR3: TGCGCCAGCAGCCAAGACAGGCGGGTGGCCTACAATGAGCAGTTCTTC. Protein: CASSQDRRVAYNEQFF.

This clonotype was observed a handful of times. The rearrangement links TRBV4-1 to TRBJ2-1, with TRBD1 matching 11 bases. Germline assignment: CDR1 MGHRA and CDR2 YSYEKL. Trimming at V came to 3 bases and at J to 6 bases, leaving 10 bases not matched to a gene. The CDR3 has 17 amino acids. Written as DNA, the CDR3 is TGCGCCAGCAGCCACCGACTTGGACAGGGGGCCCTCAATGAGCAGTTCTTC. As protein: CASSHRLGQGALNEQFF.

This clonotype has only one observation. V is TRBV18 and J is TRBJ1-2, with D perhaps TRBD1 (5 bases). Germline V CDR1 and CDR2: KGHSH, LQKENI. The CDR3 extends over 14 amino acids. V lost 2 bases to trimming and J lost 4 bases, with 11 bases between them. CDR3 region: CASSPGDPRYGYTF. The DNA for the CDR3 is TGTGCCAGCTCACCAGGGGACCCCCGCTATGGCTACACCTTC.

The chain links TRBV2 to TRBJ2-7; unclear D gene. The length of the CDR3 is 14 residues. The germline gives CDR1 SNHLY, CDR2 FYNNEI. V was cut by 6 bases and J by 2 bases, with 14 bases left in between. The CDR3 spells CASRGRHSTYEQYF. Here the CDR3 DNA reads TGTGCCAGCAGGGGCCGTCACTCGACCTACGAGCAGTACTTC.

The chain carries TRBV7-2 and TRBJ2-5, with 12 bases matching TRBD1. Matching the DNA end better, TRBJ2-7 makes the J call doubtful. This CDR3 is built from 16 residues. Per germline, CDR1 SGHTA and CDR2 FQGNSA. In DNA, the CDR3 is TGTGCCAGCAGCTTAATGGGGACAGGGGGCGACTACGAGCAGTACTTC. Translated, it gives CASSLMGTGGDYEQYF.

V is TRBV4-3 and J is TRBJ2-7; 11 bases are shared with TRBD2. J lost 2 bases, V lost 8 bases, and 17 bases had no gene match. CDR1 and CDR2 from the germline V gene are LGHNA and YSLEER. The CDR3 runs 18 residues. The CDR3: CASLTGWTSGLTAYEQYF. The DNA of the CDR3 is TGCGCCAGCCTTACAGGGTGGACTAGCGGGTTGACTGCCTACGAGCAGTACTTC.

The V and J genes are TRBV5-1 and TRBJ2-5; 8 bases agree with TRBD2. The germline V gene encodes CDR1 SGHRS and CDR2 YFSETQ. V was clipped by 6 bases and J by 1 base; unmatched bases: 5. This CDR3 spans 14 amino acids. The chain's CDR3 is CASIGGGLQETQYF. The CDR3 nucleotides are TGCGCCAGCATCGGCGGGGGGCTCCAAGAGACCCAGTACTTC.

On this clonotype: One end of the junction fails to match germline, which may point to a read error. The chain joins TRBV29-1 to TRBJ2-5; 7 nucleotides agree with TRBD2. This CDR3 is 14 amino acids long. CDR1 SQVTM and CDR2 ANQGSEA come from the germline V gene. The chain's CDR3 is CGVSPGGNQETQYF. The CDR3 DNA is TGCGGCGTTAGTCCGGGGGGTAACCAAGAGACCCAGTACTTC.